These T cell receptor beta chains were read from a single sample in a study of blood T cell repertoires in COVID-19. TCRdb keeps only in-frame clones here, not all; method: immunoSEQ multiplex PCR. Among under 200,000 clones listed, 80% to 85% were seen once. What was sequenced was PBMCs or T cells enriched from blood (not recorded which). These receptors all stem from a woman in her fifties or sixties who had recovered from COVID-19. The CDR3 runs from the conserved cysteine through the conserved F or W. D genes are given only for firm matches. Not every row has a clone size; where given, it reads once, few, many or a size class.

clone size: -; V gene: TRBV7-2; J gene: TRBJ1-5; D gene: TRBD1; CDR3 DNA: TGTGCCAGCAGCCCCACCGCCAGGGGGATTCAGCCCCAGCATTTT; CDR3 protein: CASSPTARGIQPQHF
clone size: -; V gene: TRBV20-1; J gene: TRBJ1-1; D gene: -; CDR3 DNA: TGCAGTGCTGGGCGGAACACTGAAGCTTTCTTT; CDR3 protein: CSAGRNTEAFF
clone size: -; V gene: TRBV30; J gene: TRBJ1-6; D gene: -; CDR3 DNA: TGTGCCTGGAGTCCATCAGGGTGGGGTTCACCCCTCCACTTT; CDR3 protein: CAWSPSGWGSPLHF
clone size: -; V gene: TRBV19; J gene: TRBJ1-2; D gene: -; CDR3 DNA: TGTGCCAGTAGTATAATCGGCTATGGCTACACCTTC; CDR3 protein: CASSIIGYGYTF
clone size: once; V gene: TRBV30; J gene: TRBJ1-2; D gene: TRBD1; CDR3 DNA: TGTGCCTGGAGCTACCTCACAGGGGGCGGTAGGATAGGCTATGGCTACACCTTC; CDR3 protein: CAWSYLTGGGRIGYGYTF
clone size: -; V gene: TRBV11-2; J gene: TRBJ2-2; D gene: TRBD1; CDR3 DNA: TGTGCCAGCAGGAGAGGGACAGGGGGTTCTGGGGAGCTGTTTTTT; CDR3 protein: CASRRGTGGSGELFF
clone size: -; V gene: TRBV27; J gene: TRBJ2-7; D gene: TRBD1; CDR3 DNA: TGTGCCAGCAGTTCCAACCTCGGGACAGGATTCTACGAGCAGTACTTC; CDR3 protein: CASSSNLGTGFYEQYF
clone size: -; V gene: TRBV3-1/TRBV3-2; J gene: TRBJ1-6; D gene: TRBD1; CDR3 DNA: TGTGCCAGCAGCCAATATGTGACAGGGGGTGATTCACCCCTCCACTTT; CDR3 protein: CASSQYVTGGDSPLHF
clone size: -; V gene: TRBV5-4; J gene: TRBJ1-2; D gene: -; CDR3 DNA: TGTGCCAGCAGCTTGGGCAGGGCGGAATATGGCTACACCTTC; CDR3 protein: CASSLGRAEYGYTF
clone size: once; V gene: TRBV29-1; J gene: TRBJ1-2; D gene: -; CDR3 DNA: TGCAGCGTCCCCGGTTGGCAGGGGCCATACTATGGCTACACCTTC; CDR3 protein: CSVPGWQGPYYGYTF
clone size: -; V gene: TRBV5-6; J gene: TRBJ2-1; D gene: -; CDR3 DNA: TGTGCCAGCAGCTTTAGGGGCCTACTCTACAATGAGCAGTTCTTC; CDR3 protein: CASSFRGLLYNEQFF
clone size: -; V gene: TRBV10-1; J gene: TRBJ2-7; D gene: TRBD2; CDR3 DNA: TGCGCCAGCGGGAGGGAGTTGAGCCAATTTGCGTACTTC; CDR3 protein: CASGRELSQFAYF
clone size: -; V gene: TRBV27; J gene: TRBJ2-2; D gene: TRBD2; CDR3 DNA: TGTGCCAGCGGGGGACTAGCGGTTACCGGGGAGCTGTTTTTT; CDR3 protein: CASGGLAVTGELFF
clone size: few; V gene: TRBV12-3/TRBV12-4; J gene: TRBJ1-5; D gene: TRBD1; CDR3 DNA: TGTGCCAGCAGTCGGGACAGTGGTCAGCCCCAGCATTTT; CDR3 protein: CASSRDSGQPQHF
clone size: -; V gene: TRBV5-1; J gene: TRBJ2-7; D gene: TRBD2; CDR3 DNA: TGCGCCAGCAGCAAGACTAGCGGTTCCTACGAGCAGTACTTC; CDR3 protein: CASSKTSGSYEQYF
clone size: -; V gene: TRBV11-2; J gene: TRBJ1-2; D gene: -; CDR3 DNA: TGTGCCAGCAGCTTTGAGTCTTATGGCTACACCTTC; CDR3 protein: CASSFESYGYTF
clone size: -; V gene: TRBV9; J gene: TRBJ2-1; D gene: -; CDR3 DNA: TGTGCCAGCAGCGTAGCTACTGGGGGCTTCCTGGGTGAGCAGTTCTTC; CDR3 protein: CASSVATGGFLGEQFF
clone size: -; V gene: TRBV5-5; J gene: TRBJ1-2; D gene: TRBD1; CDR3 DNA: TGTGCCAGCAGCCCTCGACAGGGGGCGGCTGACTATGGCTACACCTTC; CDR3 protein: CASSPRQGAADYGYTF
clone size: -; V gene: TRBV7-2; J gene: TRBJ2-7; D gene: TRBD1; CDR3 DNA: TGTGCCAGCAGCTTAGGACAGGGGGATATCTACGAGCAGTACTTC; CDR3 protein: CASSLGQGDIYEQYF
clone size: -; V gene: TRBV18; J gene: TRBJ1-1; D gene: -; CDR3 DNA: TGTGCCAGCTCACCAGGTGGGAGGTGGGATGAAGCTTTCTTT; CDR3 protein: CASSPGGRWDEAFF
clone size: once; V gene: TRBV9; J gene: TRBJ1-6; D gene: TRBD1; CDR3 DNA: TGTGCCAGCAGCGTAGCTGTCGGGACAGTTAATTCACCCCTCCACTTT; CDR3 protein: CASSVAVGTVNSPLHF
clone size: -; V gene: TRBV7-6; J gene: TRBJ2-3; D gene: TRBD1; CDR3 DNA: TGTGCCAGCAGCCAGGACAGGGGGGGCACAGATACGCAGTATTTT; CDR3 protein: CASSQDRGGTDTQYF
clone size: -; V gene: TRBV7-9; J gene: TRBJ1-3; D gene: -; CDR3 DNA: TGTGCCAGCAGCTTAGACAGAGTTGCAAACACCATATATTTT; CDR3 protein: CASSLDRVANTIYF